This TCR beta chain was captured in a study of blood T cells in healthy people across ages. Trimming removed 6 bases at V and 7 bases at J, with 18 bases between. This CDR3 region has 15 residues. A second PCR of roughly 6 to 12 cycles used a sample-barcoded 5' primer and a J-beta primer mix. MiXCR, applied by TCRdb to the 5' RACE reads, yields one record per CDR3 protein. The table has some 1.6 million distinct CDR3 sequences, about 35% seen once. Per sample, extraction of total RNA gave at least 5 micrograms in every case. This clonotype has just one count. The chain recombines TRBV12-3 or TRBV12-4 with TRBJ1-4; D possibly corresponds to TRBD1 (6 bases). The origin of this receptor is a woman aged 30 to 39 in good health. Sequenced sample: blood. Written as DNA, the CDR3 is TGTGCCAGCAGCCCCATATGGGGGGCCGGTGAAAAACTGTTTTTT. Protein product: CASSPIWGAGEKLFF.